The 17 T cell receptor beta chains below come from one sample, sequenced in a study of Graves' ophthalmopathy and Graves' hyperthyroidism. Using RNA transcripts, the TCR beta CDR3 regions were amplified. HTBI primers primed a first-round RT-PCR, and a second-round multiplex PCR followed. One entry per CDR3 protein, called by TCRdb with MiXCR from the multiplex PCR reads. This table has 450,000 to 600,000 distinct CDR3 sequences, about two fifths appearing once. Sequencing used peripheral blood or thyroid tissue (not recorded which). Every receptor here comes from an adult man with Graves' hyperthyroidism.

This chain joins TRBV2 and TRBJ1-5; D gene uncertain. The J call is doubtful: the DNA matches TRBJ2-3 better. The CDR3 has 14 amino acids. CDR1 and CDR2 from the germline V gene are SNHLY and FYNNEI. CDR3 residues: CASSDIRDTDTQYF. The CDR3 DNA reads TGTGCCAGCAGTGACATTAGGGACACAGATACGCAGTATTTT.

In this sample, this clonotype turned up many times. The genes are TRBV7-9 and TRBJ1-1; D remains unclear. The CDR3 totals 14 residues. The germline V gene has CDR1 SEHNR and CDR2 FQNEAQ (reference sequence). V lost 5 bases, J lost 4 bases, and 14 bases lay in between. CDR3 nucleotide sequence: TGTGCCAGCAGCCCCCGTCAAGTGAGCACTGAAGCTTTCTTT. It translates to CASSPRQVSTEAFF.

As concerns this clonotype: Its ends do not fully match the called genes, so a read error is possible. This sequence joins TRBV7-9 and TRBJ2-2; TRBD2 agrees at 9 bases. The CDR3 has 17 residues. Germline V gene lookup returns CDR1 SEHNR and CDR2 FQNEAQ (reference sequence). The CDR3 DNA reads TGTGCCAGCAGCTTATTTCCTCGCGGGAGGGCCGGACAAGAGCAGTTTTTT. Translating gives CASSLFPRGRAGQEQFF.

This chain links TRBV12-3 or TRBV12-4 with TRBJ2-2, with TRBD2 matching over 11 bases. CDR3 length: 15 residues. V was pared by 7 bases and J by 4 bases, with 5 bases of the junction left unmatched. CDR3 region: CASTLAGGSTGELFF. The CDR3 DNA follows: TGTGCCAGCACCCTAGCGGGAGGATCCACCGGGGAGCTGTTTTTT.

Points on this clonotype: Since a much larger clone is just one base distant, this may be a read error. The chain employs TRBV12-3 or TRBV12-4 and TRBJ2-2; 7 bases align to TRBD1. This CDR3 contains 18 residues. Trimming took 4 bases from V and 1 from J; bases not matched to a gene: 12. CDR3 nucleotide sequence: TGTGCCAGCAGTTCCCGTGATCGCCGGGACAGGAACACCGGGGAGCTGTTTTTT. Encoded protein: CASSSRDRRDRNTGELFF.

With regard to this clonotype: A much larger clonotype is one base distant, so this may be a read error. The chain uses TRBV7-2 and TRBJ2-7, with D uncertain. The V gene's germline CDR1 is SGHTA and CDR2 FQGNSA. The CDR3 spans 15 residues. V was trimmed by 1 base and J by 3 bases, leaving 13 bases between them. This CDR3 is CASSLGSGGNYEQYF. The CDR3 DNA is TGTGCCAGCAGCTTAGGTTCAGGTGGAAACTACGAGCAGTACTTC.

Many counts were recorded for this clonotype. This sequence joins TRBV7-9 and TRBJ2-7, with D perhaps given as TRBD1 or TRBD2 (5 bases each). Germline lookup yields CDR1 SEHNR and CDR2 FQNEAQ (reference sequence). The CDR3 totals 14 residues. Trimming took off 4 bases at V and 3 bases at J, with 13 bases between the two ends. The CDR3 spells CASSSTGTLYEQYF. The CDR3 nucleotides read TGTGCCAGCAGCTCCACCGGGACGCTCTACGAGCAGTACTTC.

This clonotype was picked up many times. This chain uses TRBV9 with TRBJ1-4; D is undetermined. Trimming shortened V by 0 bases and J by 8 bases, and 14 bases separated the two germline ends. The germline V gene encodes CDR1 SGDLS and CDR2 YYNGEE. The CDR3 is 15 amino acids. The CDR3 loop reads CASSVDEGFMEKLFF. As DNA, the CDR3 is TGTGCCAGCAGCGTAGACGAAGGGTTTATGGAAAAACTGTTTTTT.

As to this clonotype: This may be a read error, as it is one base from a much larger clone. The chain uses TRBV5-1 and TRBJ2-5; no clear D. Looked up from germline, CDR1 is SGHRS and CDR2 is YFSETQ. The CDR3 spans 14 residues. CDR3 nucleotides: TGCACCAGCAGCTTAGAGACTGGACCGGAGACCCAGTACTTC. Protein sequence: CTSSLETGPETQYF.

V is TRBV29-1 and J is TRBJ2-5; TRBD1 aligns across 7 bases. CDR1 is SQVTM, CDR2 ANQGSEA, per germline. The CDR3 contains 13 residues. V shed 8 bases, J shed 4 bases, and the junction held 10 bases outside the gene matches. Written as DNA, the CDR3 is TGCAGCAGTAACAGGGGACCTACAGAGACCCAGTACTTC. It yields the protein CSSNRGPTETQYF.

This clonotype appeared a few times. The V call is TRBV3-1, the J call TRBJ2-5, with 7 bases fitting TRBD1. The V gene end was trimmed by 1 base and the J gene end by 5 bases; junction bases not matched to a gene: 10. The germline V gene encodes CDR1 LGHDT and CDR2 YNNKEL (reference sequence). The CDR3 spans 16 residues. The CDR3 reads CASSQVGIGGRETQYF. CDR3 coding DNA: TGTGCCAGCAGCCAAGTCGGGATAGGGGGCCGGGAGACCCAGTACTTC.

This clonotype was counted many times. The J gene is TRBJ1-6, the V gene TRBV7-8; a possible D gene is TRBD1 (5 bases). The germline V gene has CDR1 SGHVS and CDR2 FQNEAQ. V lost 6 bases and J 8 bases, leaving 14 bases between the germline ends. The CDR3 is 14 amino acids. CDR3: CASSLQGEYSPLHF. The DNA of the CDR3 is TGTGCCAGCAGTTTGCAAGGGGAATATTCACCCCTCCACTTT.

This clonotype has ten or more counts. V is TRBV20-1 and J is TRBJ2-5, with a possible D match to TRBD1 (6 bases). Germline CDR1 DFQATT, CDR2 SNEGSKA (reference sequence). CDR3 length: 16 amino acids. The V end was cut by 0 bases, the J end by 4 bases, with 18 bases between. The DNA of the CDR3 is TGCAGTGCTAGAGATTTTGGCTTGGGGGCGGGAGAGACCCAGTACTTC. Protein sequence: CSARDFGLGAGETQYF.

This clonotype was seen a handful of times. This chain joins TRBV12-3 or TRBV12-4 and TRBJ1-1; 8 nucleotides align to TRBD1. The CDR3 is 14 residues long. V gave up 5 bases and J gave up 7 bases; unmatched junction bases: 9. CDR3 nucleotides: TGTGCCAGCAGTCCCGACAGGGGCCGGTTTGAAGCTTTCTTT. Residues: CASSPDRGRFEAFF.

This clonotype appeared many times. CDR3 residues: CASSLGGGVSNQPQHF. The CDR3 DNA is TGTGCCAGCAGTCTCGGCGGCGGGGTGAGCAATCAGCCCCAGCATTTT. The chain employs TRBV6-6 and TRBJ1-5, with D unresolved. This CDR3 has 16 residues. V dropped 5 bases and J dropped 1 base, with 15 bases sitting between them. Germline V gene lookup returns CDR1 MNHNY and CDR2 SVGAGI (reference sequence).

The sample holds a few counts of this clonotype. This rearrangement joins TRBV5-1 to TRBJ1-3; D gene unclear. The CDR3 runs 17 residues. V was clipped by 0 bases and J by 0 bases, with 13 bases between them. Germline CDR1 and CDR2: SGHRS and YFSETQ. The CDR3 DNA sequence: TGCGCCAGCAGCTTGGTGGGCGGAAGCTTCTCTGGAAACACCATATATTTT. Its translation is CASSLVGGSFSGNTIYF.

The sample holds many counts of this clonotype. This chain links TRBV4-1 with TRBJ2-7; the D gene could be TRBD1 or TRBD2 (5 bases each). CDR1 is MGHRA and CDR2 is YSYEKL in the germline V gene. This CDR3 has 14 residues. V was shortened by 4 bases and J by 3 bases, with 13 bases between the two germline ends. The CDR3 is CASSPGRQYYEQYF. CDR3 DNA: TGCGCCAGCAGCCCAGGGAGACAGTACTACGAGCAGTACTTC.